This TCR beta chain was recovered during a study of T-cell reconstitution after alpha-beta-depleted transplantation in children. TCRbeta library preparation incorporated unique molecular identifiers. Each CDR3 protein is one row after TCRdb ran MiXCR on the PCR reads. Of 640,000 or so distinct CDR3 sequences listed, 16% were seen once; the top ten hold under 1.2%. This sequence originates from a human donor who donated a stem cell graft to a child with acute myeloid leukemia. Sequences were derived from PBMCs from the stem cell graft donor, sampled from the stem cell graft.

The CDR3 is CASSYYNPNPDTQYF. The CDR3 bases are TGTGCCAGCAGCTACTATAATCCTAACCCAGATACGCAGTATTTT. The rearrangement uses TRBV7-2 and TRBJ2-3; D is uncertain. The CDR3 loop spans 15 amino acids. CDR1 and CDR2 from the germline V gene are SGHTA and FQGNSA. The germline V and J ends were trimmed by 4 bases and 4 bases, with 15 bases remaining between them.